Given below is one T cell receptor beta chain in context. According to the study, genomic DNA was the template for TCR beta VDJ and CDR3 profiling. A single record per CDR3 protein comes from TCRdb applying MiXCR to the reads. Among more than 250,000 distinct CDR3 sequences listed, around 82% were seen once. Those patients picked for sequencing had displayed CD8+CD57+ cell expansion on flow cytometry. The data were taken from a study of CD8+CD57+ T cells in acquired aplastic anemia. This CDR3 comprises 16 residues. From germline, CDR1 is SGHNT and CDR2 YENEEA. Trimming removed 9 bases at V and 5 bases at J, with 24 bases between.

The sequenced sample consisted of sorted CD4+, CD8+, or CD8+CD57+ T cells (not recorded which) from PBMCs. The chain uses TRBV11-3 and TRBJ2-3; a possible D gene is TRBD2 (5 bases). The source of this sequence is a human donor with aplastic anemia. The CDR3, as DNA: TGTGCCAGTAGCCTACATCTTCCGAGGGTTGGAGATACGCAGTATTTT. Translation gives CASSLHLPRVGDTQYF. Variable domain in full (rest from reference TRBV11-3 and TRBJ2-3): EAGVVQSPRYKIIEKKQPVAFWCNPISGHNTLYWYLQNLGQGPELLIRYENEEAVDDSQLPKDRFSAERLKGVDSTLKIQPAELGDSAVYLCASSLHLPRVGDTQYFGPGTRLTVL.